This T cell receptor (beta chain) originates from a study of T-cell reconstitution after alpha-beta-depleted transplantation in children. Study conclusions and caveats: Reportedly, roughly two months post-transplant, alpha-beta T cells arose from several hundred expanded graft clones. Where some patients showed high TCRbeta diversity at day 60, it came from recipient T cells and thymic progenitors that had survived. A year had passed since transplant, and T-cell counts and diversity by then came mostly from newly produced T cells.

Preparing the TCRbeta library involved the use of unique molecular identifiers. TCRdb redid the calling of the PCR reads with MiXCR, one entry per CDR3 protein. The profile covers about 32,000 distinct CDR3 sequences, with 6% to 8.5% appearing a single time and roughly 27% taken by the ten largest. This clonotype appeared a few times. The antigen is unknown. The origin of this receptor is a child younger than two who had a stem cell transplant for acute myeloid leukemia, so the T cells may come from the graft donor. Sequencing was performed on peripheral blood, taken 60 days after TCRalphabeta/CD19-depleted stem cell transplant.

CDR3 DNA: TGTGCCAGCAGCTTAGCCCCACAGGCCTACGAGCAGTACTTC. Amino acid sequence: CASSLAPQAYEQYF. The V and J genes are TRBV11-1 and TRBJ2-7; possible D gene TRBD1, 5 bases. The germline V gene has CDR1 SGHAT and CDR2 FQDESV (reference sequence). CDR3 size: 14 residues. The V end lost 0 bases, the J end lost 2 bases, and 8 bases lay between the germline ends.